These 7 T cell receptor beta chains came from one sample sequenced in a study of beta chain features in type 1 diabetes. Sequencing targeted expressed TCRB transcripts, as all isolated RNA had been reverse transcribed. The method was immunoSEQ multiplex PCR; TCRdb's version includes in-frame clones alone and lacks a portion of them. The repertoire holds 120,000 to 150,000 clones, less than 8.5% seen once, with about 1.4% in the top ten. Sequencing was performed on central memory CD4+ T cells from blood. Receptors were obtained from a woman aged 25 to 39 in good health.

J is TRBJ2-1 and V is TRBV7-2; TRBD2 aligns across 8 bases. This CDR3 is built from 16 residues. V trimming: 0 bases; J trimming: 10 bases; junction bases outside the gene matches: 11. CDR1 is SGHTA, CDR2 FQGNSA, per germline. In nucleotides, the CDR3 is TGTGCCAGCAGCTTAGCGGCCGGGACTAGATTAGAGGAGCAGTTCTTC. This codes for CASSLAAGTRLEEQFF.

The chain carries TRBV21-1 and TRBJ2-7; TRBD1, the D gene given by the table, was not confirmed from the DNA. TRBV21-1 is a pseudogene segment. The CDR3 runs to 17 residues. CDR3 sequence: CASSKEGTGAIDYEQYF. The CDR3 DNA reads as TGTGCCAGCAGCAAAGAGGGGACAGGGGCCATAGACTACGAGCAGTACTTC.

V and J are TRBV19 and TRBJ2-5, with D perhaps TRBD1 (6 bases). Looked up from germline, CDR1 is LNHDA and CDR2 is SQIVND (reference sequence). The CDR3 is 18 amino acids. Deletions cut 6 bases from V and 7 bases from J, with 30 bases between. This CDR3 is CASSPRTGTLYFGGTQYF. CDR3 DNA sequence: TGTGCCAGTAGCCCCCGTACAGGGACACTCTACTTTGGCGGGACCCAGTACTTC.

The chain uses TRBV5-6 and TRBJ2-1, with no clear D. With 3 bases removed from V and 9 bases from J, the gap between germline ends came to 10 bases. The CDR3 extends over 12 amino acids. Germline lookup yields CDR1 SGHDT and CDR2 YYEEEE. CDR3 DNA sequence: TGTGCCAGCAGCTATTTCCGGAGTGAGCAGTTCTTC. Encoded protein: CASSYFRSEQFF. Full variable domain (remainder filled in from reference TRBV5-6 and TRBJ2-1): DAGVTQSPTHLIKTRGQQVTLRCSPKSGHDTVSWYQQALGQGPQFIFQYYEEEERQRGNFPDRFSGHQFPNYSSELNVNALLLGDSALYLCASSYFRSEQFFGPGTRLTVL.

The J gene is TRBJ2-7, the V gene TRBV15; 10 nucleotides agree with TRBD1. CDR1 and CDR2 from the germline V gene are LNHNV and YYDKDF (reference sequence). This CDR3 has 13 residues. V was pared by 3 bases and J by 9 bases, with 5 bases of the junction left unmatched. Here the CDR3 DNA reads TGTGCCACCAGCAGGACAGGGGGCGGCTTGCAGTACTTC. Its translation: CATSRTGGGLQYF.

This CDR3 reads CASSQTLGKDIQYF. The CDR3 DNA reads as TGCGCCAGCAGCCAGACACTAGGAAAGGACATTCAGTACTTC. J is TRBJ2-4 and V is TRBV4-3; TRBD2 might be the D (5 bases). The CDR3 covers 14 residues. V dropped 3 bases and J dropped 8 bases, with 14 bases sitting between them. Germline loops: CDR1 LGHNA, CDR2 YSLEER.

The gene calls are TRBV7-3 and TRBJ2-5, with D perhaps TRBD2 (5 bases). The germline V gene encodes CDR1 SGHTA and CDR2 FQGTGA. The CDR3 totals 15 residues. V was pared by 2 bases and J by 3 bases, with 13 bases between. CDR3 coding DNA: TGTGCCAGCAGCTTATTAGGACTCCCAAAAGAGACCCAGTACTTC. Translating it yields CASSLLGLPKETQYF.